This TCR beta chain was found in a study of T cells in Graves' hyperthyroidism and ophthalmopathy. Study-level findings and limits: Peripheral blood also featured most of the thyroid clonotypes expanded above 0.001.

Regarding this clonotype: The antigen is undetermined.

Germline CDR1 reads SNHLY; CDR2 reads FYNNEI. The CDR3 covers 13 residues. V lost 4 bases and J lost 7, with 10 bases in between. RNA transcripts were the template for amplifying TCR beta CDR3 regions. TCR CDR3 regions were first amplified by RT-PCR with HTBI primers. MiXCR was run by TCRdb on the multiplex PCR reads, yielding one entry per CDR3 protein. The sample lists roughly 300,000 distinct CDR3 sequences, 18% occurring once. The sequencing sample was made of blood. This clonotype was sampled from a woman aged 45 to 65 with Graves' hyperthyroidism. This chain uses TRBV2 with TRBJ1-4, with D perhaps TRBD1 (6 bases). In nucleotides, the CDR3 is TGTGCCAGCAGTGGAGGGGGGAGTGAAAAACTGTTTTTT. Encoded protein: CASSGGGSEKLFF.